The 27 T cell receptor beta chains below all came from one sample that was sequenced in a study of tumor-infiltrating lymphocytes in localized non-small cell lung cancer. Some clones are missing from TCRdb's copy, which holds only in-frame ones; the method was immunoSEQ multiplex PCR. The sample has roughly 24,000 clones; roughly 69% are singletons. Sequencing was carried out using lung tumor tissue. These receptor sequences come from a human donor with non-small cell lung cancer.

This clone has only a few counts. This chain links TRBV25-1 with TRBJ1-1; D perhaps matches TRBD1 (5 bases). The length of the CDR3 is 14 residues. CDR1 is MGHDK and CDR2 is SYGVNS in the germline V gene. The ends were cut back, 7 bases at V and 7 bases at J, with 19 bases in the middle. CDR3 DNA: TGTGCCAGCACCCCGCAGGGAAGGTCTAATGAAGCTTTCTTT. It specifies CASTPQGRSNEAFF. The full variable domain, in which reference TRBV25-1 and TRBJ1-1 provide the parts outside the CDR3, is EADIYQTPRYLVIGTGKKITLECSQTMGHDKMYWYQQDPGMELHLIHYSYGVNSTEKGDLSSESTVSRIRTEHFPLTLESARPSHTSQYLCASTPQGRSNEAFFGQGTRLTVV.

The V call is TRBV7-8, the J call TRBJ2-1; 10 bases are shared with TRBD1. This CDR3 contains 16 residues. With 5 bases clipped from V and 2 bases from J, the junction kept 6 bases outside the gene matches. Germline CDR1 is SGHVS and CDR2 is FQNEAQ. The CDR3 here is CASSTRDRGTYNEQFF. CDR3 nucleotide sequence: TGTGCCAGCAGCACACGGGACAGGGGAACCTACAATGAGCAGTTCTTC.

This clone was seen a handful of times. This rearrangement joins TRBV19 to TRBJ2-1, with 11 bases lining up with TRBD1. The CDR3 loop spans 16 amino acids. From germline, CDR1 is LNHDA and CDR2 SQIVND (reference sequence). V lost 3 bases, J lost 9 bases, and 10 bases stayed unmatched. The CDR3 loop is CASSILGGQGVGEQFF. The CDR3 DNA follows: TGTGCCAGTAGTATCCTCGGGGGACAGGGGGTTGGTGAGCAGTTCTTC.

The CDR3 protein is CASSLHSTNEKLFF. In DNA form, the CDR3 reads TGTGCCAGCAGCTTACACTCAACTAATGAAAAACTGTTTTTT. The rearrangement links TRBV11-2 to TRBJ1-4, with D unclear. CDR1 SGHAT and CDR2 FQNNGV come from the germline V gene. With 2 bases removed from V and 0 bases from J, the gap between germline ends came to 4 bases. This CDR3 has 14 residues. Combining the CDR3 with reference TRBV11-2 and TRBJ1-4 gives the whole variable domain EAGVAQSPRYKIIEKRQSVAFWCNPISGHATLYWYQQILGQGPKLLIQFQNNGVVDDSQLPKDRFSAERLKGVDSTLKIQPAKLEDSAVYLCASSLHSTNEKLFFGSGTQLSVL.

This rearrangement joins TRBV18 to TRBJ1-6; no firm D call. CDR1 is KGHSH, CDR2 LQKENI, per germline. The ends were cut back, 2 bases at V and 3 bases at J, with 11 bases in the middle. The length of the CDR3 is 16 residues. CDR3 loop: CASSPNGQFYNSPLHF. The CDR3 bases are TGTGCCAGCTCACCAAACGGCCAGTTCTATAATTCACCCCTCCACTTT.

This chain connects TRBV30 to TRBJ1-5; D perhaps matches TRBD1 (5 bases). CDR3 length: 13 residues. Deletions cut 1 base from V and 3 bases from J, with 7 bases between. Germline assignment: CDR1 GTSNPN and CDR2 SVGIG (reference sequence). The CDR3 coding sequence is TGTGCCTGGAGTGAGGGACCCAATCAGCCCCAGCATTTT. Translation gives CAWSEGPNQPQHF.

The chain recombines TRBV7-2 with TRBJ2-7; D remains unclear. The CDR3 extends over 14 amino acids. Trimming removed 1 base at V and 0 bases at J, with 7 bases between. Looked up from germline, CDR1 is SGHTA and CDR2 is FQGNSA. CDR3 sequence reads: CASSLGAYSYEQYF. Written as DNA, the CDR3 is TGTGCCAGCAGCTTAGGGGCGTACTCCTACGAGCAGTACTTC.

By its share, this clone is medium-sized. The same CDR3 also results from other DNA sequences found in this sample. V and J are TRBV5-1 and TRBJ1-1; the match to TRBD1 covers 7 bases. Germline values: CDR1 SGHRS, CDR2 YFSETQ. CDR3 size: 14 residues. J was trimmed by 4 bases and V by 3 bases; bases with no gene match: 6. The CDR3 loop is CASSSRQGGTEAFF. The CDR3 DNA sequence: TGCGCCAGCAGCTCTCGACAGGGCGGCACTGAAGCTTTCTTT.

The chain links TRBV29-1 to TRBJ2-7, with D perhaps matching TRBD1 or TRBD2 (5 bases each). This CDR3 has 12 amino acids. In germline, CDR1 is SQVTM, CDR2 ANQGSEA. V shed 8 bases and J shed 6 bases, with 17 bases lying between them. Here the CDR3 DNA reads TGCAGCACTACGTCGGGGACCGCCGAGCAGTACTTC. Residues: CSTTSGTAEQYF.

This clone was observed a handful of times. The V and J genes are TRBV25-1 and TRBJ2-7; the match to TRBD1 covers 9 bases. The germline gives CDR1 MGHDK, CDR2 SYGVNS. The CDR3 length is 15 residues. After removal of 3 bases from V and 2 bases from J, the junction contained 5 bases not matched to a gene. CDR3 loop: CASSDSDRGPYEQYF. DNA for the CDR3: TGTGCCAGCAGTGACTCGGACAGGGGTCCCTACGAGCAGTACTTC.

The genes are TRBV11-2 and TRBJ2-5, with TRBD1 as a possible D gene (6 bases). V lost 5 bases, J lost 4 bases, and 14 bases lay in between. The CDR3 length is 14 residues. The germline V gene encodes CDR1 SGHAT and CDR2 FQNNGV. The CDR3 DNA reads TGTGCCAGCAGCGCACAGGGATATCGAGAGACCCAGTACTTC. This sequence encodes CASSAQGYRETQYF.

J is TRBJ1-3 and V is TRBV6-6; D is possibly TRBD1 (6 bases). Germline V gene sequence: CDR1 MNHNY, CDR2 SVGAGI (reference sequence). The V end lost 5 bases, the J end lost 4 bases, and 15 bases lay between the germline ends. The CDR3 spans 15 residues. Written as DNA, the CDR3 is TGTGCCAGCAGTGCCCCGGGACACGCAGGAAACACCATATATTTT. Translation gives CASSAPGHAGNTIYF.

This clone occurred a few times. The chain is built from TRBV18 and TRBJ2-7, with TRBD2 matching over 12 bases. The germline V gene encodes CDR1 KGHSH and CDR2 LQKENI. This CDR3 comprises 17 residues. V trimming: 0 bases; J trimming: 1 base; junction bases outside the gene matches: 4. DNA for the CDR3: TGTGCCAGCTCACCACCCGGACTAGCGGGACATTCCTACGAGCAGTACTTC. Protein: CASSPPGLAGHSYEQYF.

The rearrangement uses TRBV28 and TRBJ2-3, with 8 positions matching TRBD2. From germline, CDR1 is MDHEN and CDR2 SYDVKM. V dropped 2 bases and J dropped 6; count of bases not matched to a gene: 10. The CDR3 runs to 16 residues. The CDR3 bases are TGTGCCAGCAGTTTAAGGAGTGGTACGGGGGGGGATACGCAGTATTTT. It encodes CASSLRSGTGGDTQYF.

The gene calls are TRBV5-4 and TRBJ2-2, with 9 bases fitting TRBD2. The V segment lost 0 bases and the J segment 8 bases; nucleotides outside the gene matches: 5. The V gene's germline CDR1 is SGHNT and CDR2 YYREEE (reference sequence). The CDR3 length is 15 residues. The CDR3 DNA follows: TGTGCCAGCAGCTTGGATGGTAGCGGGAGTGGGGAGCTGTTTTTT. Its protein product is CASSLDGSGSGELFF.

The chain links TRBV7-8 to TRBJ2-7, with TRBD1 matching 9 bases. The V and J ends lost 4 bases and 4 bases, in that order; junction bases with no gene match: 8. This CDR3 is built from 15 residues. Germline-derived CDR1 and CDR2 are SGHVS and FQNEAQ. The CDR3, as DNA: TGTGCCAGCAGCTCCGGGACAGGGTTCGAGTACGAGCAGTACTTC. This sequence encodes CASSSGTGFEYEQYF. Full variable domain (rest looked up from reference TRBV7-8 and TRBJ2-7): GAGVSQSPRYKVAKRGQDVALRCDPISGHVSLFWYQQALGQGPEFLTYFQNEAQLDKSGLPSDRFFAERPEGSVSTLKIQRTQQEDSAVYLCASSSGTGFEYEQYFGPGTRLTVT.

The CDR3 region has the DNA TGTGCCTGGAGGCAGGGGGTCACCATGGGCAATGAGCAGTTCTTC. As protein: CAWRQGVTMGNEQFF. V is TRBV30 and J is TRBJ2-1; TRBD1 aligns across 7 bases. V trimming: 3 bases; J trimming: 6 bases; junction bases outside the gene matches: 11. The CDR3 has 15 amino acids. Germline assignment: CDR1 GTSNPN and CDR2 SVGIG (reference sequence).

This clone was picked up a small number of times. The gene calls are TRBV10-3 and TRBJ1-1, with D possibly matching TRBD1 (5 bases). This CDR3 has 15 residues. The V gene's germline CDR1 is ENHRY and CDR2 SYGVKD. V lost 0 bases, J lost 5 bases, and 13 bases lay in between. CDR3 in amino acids: CAISESGGTGTEAFF. CDR3 nucleotides: TGTGCCATCAGTGAGTCAGGAGGAACAGGTACTGAAGCTTTCTTT.

This sequence joins TRBV5-1 and TRBJ2-3, with D possibly matching TRBD2 (5 bases). Germline V gene lookup returns CDR1 SGHRS and CDR2 YFSETQ. The V and J ends lost 0 bases and 5 bases respectively, with 13 bases between them. The CDR3 is 15 residues long. The CDR3 sequence is CASSLGRVGLDTQYF. The CDR3 bases are TGCGCCAGCAGCTTGGGGCGGGTCGGGTTAGATACGCAGTATTTT.

This chain links TRBV6-1 with TRBJ1-4; a possible D gene is TRBD1 (5 bases). Deletions cut 4 bases from V and 8 bases from J, with 20 bases between. The CDR3 runs 16 residues. Germline V gives CDR1 MNHNS, CDR2 SASEGT. The CDR3 DNA sequence: TGTGCCAGCAGTGGAGACAGATTAGCCTCGAGGGAAAAACTGTTTTTT. It translates to CASSGDRLASREKLFF.

The genes are TRBV5-1 and TRBJ2-7; 7 bases line up with TRBD1. This CDR3 is 13 amino acids long. In germline, CDR1 is SGHRS, CDR2 YFSETQ. Unmatched junction bases numbered 9, after V lost 0 bases and J lost 12 bases. The CDR3: CASSLGQGAGPYF. Here the CDR3 DNA reads TGCGCCAGCAGCTTGGGACAGGGTGCCGGTCCGTACTTC.

The chain employs TRBV7-2 and TRBJ2-3, with 13 bases fitting TRBD2. V trimming: 7 bases; J trimming: 4 bases; junction bases outside the gene matches: 11. Germline V gene data show CDR1 as SGHTA and CDR2 as FQGNSA. This CDR3 contains 17 residues. Here the CDR3 reads CASIRVGLAGSADTQYF. In DNA form, the CDR3 reads TGTGCCAGCATTCGTGTGGGACTAGCGGGGAGTGCAGATACGCAGTATTTT.

The CDR3 is CSVRRDGNTGELFF. CDR3 bases: TGCAGCGTAAGGAGGGACGGCAACACCGGGGAGCTGTTTTTT. The chain has TRBV29-1 and TRBJ2-2, with D perhaps matching TRBD2 (6 bases). Germline values: CDR1 SQVTM, CDR2 ANQGSEA. The ends were cut back, 6 bases at V and 2 bases at J, with 13 bases in the middle. This CDR3 spans 14 amino acids.

This clone was counted at least ten times. V is TRBV28 and J is TRBJ2-7; possibly TRBD2 for D (6 bases). V shed 5 bases and J shed 0 bases, with 14 bases lying between them. CDR1 and CDR2 from the germline V gene are MDHEN and SYDVKM. This CDR3 is 15 amino acids long. The CDR3 nucleotides read TGTGCCAGCAGTCCGAATAGCGGAAGCTCCTACGAGCAGTACTTC. It is translated as CASSPNSGSSYEQYF.

This CDR3 reads CATSLPGQGSNQPQHF. The CDR3 DNA reads TGTGCCACCAGCCTACCGGGACAGGGAAGCAATCAGCCCCAGCATTTT. The V and J genes are TRBV15 and TRBJ1-5; 9 nucleotides agree with TRBD1. Per germline, CDR1 LNHNV and CDR2 YYDKDF (reference sequence). The ends lost 5 bases at V and 1 base at J; junction bases unmatched: 6. This CDR3 is built from 16 residues.

The chain joins TRBV30 to TRBJ1-3, with D perhaps matching TRBD1 (6 bases). CDR3 length: 14 amino acids. V shed 3 bases and J shed 9 bases, with 18 bases lying between them. Germline lookup yields CDR1 GTSNPN and CDR2 SVGIG (reference sequence). For the CDR3, the DNA is TGTGCCTGGAGATGGGGGGCTCTGGGAGGCACCATATATTTT. Amino acid sequence: CAWRWGALGGTIYF.

In this sample, this clone turned up a few times. V and J are TRBV29-1 and TRBJ2-7, with 8 positions matching TRBD1. Unmatched junction bases numbered 10, after V lost 6 bases and J lost 3 bases. Germline V gene lookup returns CDR1 SQVTM and CDR2 ANQGSEA. The CDR3 is 14 amino acids. The CDR3 sequence is CSVQGAATLYEQYF. The CDR3 region has the DNA TGCAGCGTGCAGGGGGCTGCGACCCTCTACGAGCAGTACTTC.